The 29 T cell receptor beta chains listed next were all sequenced from one sample in a study of T cells expressing NK-cell markers. TCRdb reprocessed the 5' RACE reads, with one entry per CDR3 protein and no DNA. The table counts almost 450,000 distinct CDR3 sequences; 6% to 8% lies in the top ten. The sequenced sample consisted of blood T cells: a sorted CD56 or NKG2C T cell subset, CD4+ or CD8+ T cells, or bulk PBMC T cells (not recorded which). These receptors all stem from a woman between 18 and 70 years old in good health.

The genes are TRBV5-1 and TRBJ1-1; TCRdb names TRBD1, which stays unverified in the absence of DNA. The CDR3 is made up of 15 amino acids. Germline lookup yields CDR1 SGHRS and CDR2 YFSETQ. The chain's CDR3 is CASSLGRTGGTEAFF.

The genes are TRBV10-3 and TRBJ1-1; there is no DNA to check the TCRdb D call of TRBD1. The CDR3 length is 15 residues. Per the germline V gene, CDR1 is ENHRY and CDR2 is SYGVKD. The CDR3 here is CAISDRAATGTEAFF.

The CDR3: CSVEPRTDYGYTF. The V and J genes are TRBV29-1 and TRBJ1-2. This CDR3 has 13 residues. Germline V gene data show CDR1 as SQVTM and CDR2 as ANQGSEA.

CDR3 sequence reads: CASRDRKSFNYGYTF. The V gene is TRBV19, the J gene TRBJ1-2; the TRBD1 assignment by TCRdb is unverifiable without DNA. Germline CDR1 is LNHDA and CDR2 is SQIVND (reference sequence). The CDR3 is 15 amino acids.

The rearrangement links TRBV24-1 to TRBJ1-1. CDR3 length: 13 amino acids. Germline CDR1 reads KGHDR; CDR2 reads SFDVKD. The CDR3 protein is CATSDSRNTEAFF.

The V call is TRBV5-1, the J call TRBJ2-5. Germline CDR1 reads SGHRS; CDR2 reads YFSETQ. The length of the CDR3 is 14 residues. The CDR3 protein is CASSLVQVQETQYF.

The V gene is TRBV7-9, the J gene TRBJ2-1; the D call of TRBD2 rests on TCRdb alone, since no DNA is present to check it. CDR1 is SEHNR, CDR2 FQNEAQ, per germline (reference sequence). The CDR3 is 16 amino acids. CDR3 sequence: CASSPPTSGTGNEQFF.

This chain connects TRBV5-1 to TRBJ2-7; as DNA is missing, the TRBD2 call by TCRdb cannot be tested. This CDR3 comprises 16 residues. Germline V gene lookup returns CDR1 SGHRS and CDR2 YFSETQ. This CDR3 is CASSLAGRDYLGEQYF.

The chain links TRBV25-1 to TRBJ2-1; there is no DNA to check the TCRdb D call of TRBD1. Germline assignment: CDR1 MGHDK and CDR2 SYGVNS. The CDR3 spans 11 residues. The CDR3 protein is CASGTGLEQFF. The complete variable domain, with remaining parts taken from reference TRBV25-1 and TRBJ2-1, reads EADIYQTPRYLVIGTGKKITLECSQTMGHDKMYWYQQDPGMELHLIHYSYGVNSTEKGDLSSESTVSRIRTEHFPLTLESARPSHTSQYLCASGTGLEQFFGPGTRLTVL.

This chain links TRBV7-2 with TRBJ2-7; TCRdb proposes TRBD2, but this gene call is untestable without DNA. This CDR3 is 15 amino acids long. CDR1 SGHTA and CDR2 FQGNSA come from the germline V gene. The chain's CDR3 is CASSLGLAGRYEQYF.

The chain combines TRBV12-3 or TRBV12-4 with TRBJ1-5; TCRdb calls TRBD1, which cannot be checked without DNA. The CDR3 totals 13 residues. The CDR3 here is CASSFTGVQPQHF.

The V gene is TRBV18, the J gene TRBJ2-4. Germline V gives CDR1 KGHSH, CDR2 LQKENI. The CDR3 length is 16 residues. Here the CDR3 reads CASSPQTGKAKNIQYF.

This rearrangement joins TRBV11-2 to TRBJ1-2; TCRdb returns TRBD1, unconfirmable since there is no DNA. In germline, CDR1 is SGHAT, CDR2 FQNNGV. The CDR3 has 14 residues. The CDR3 sequence: CASSLEDRTSGYTF.

This chain uses TRBV7-6 with TRBJ1-1. The CDR3 totals 15 residues. Germline assignment: CDR1 SGHVS and CDR2 FNYEAQ. The CDR3 sequence is CASSTDISVGREAFF.

This chain links TRBV6-5 with TRBJ2-1; lacking DNA, the TRBD1 call made by TCRdb goes unchecked. The CDR3 loop spans 14 amino acids. Germline V lookup: CDR1 MNHEY, CDR2 SVGAGI. The CDR3 region is CASSYTPLSVEQFF.

V usage is TRBV4-2 and J usage is TRBJ2-1; the D call from TCRdb, TRBD2, cannot be confirmed without DNA. Per the germline V gene, CDR1 is LGHNA and CDR2 is YNFKEQ. This CDR3 has 14 residues. CDR3 loop: CASSPQLADNEQFF.

The chain combines TRBV7-9 with TRBJ1-1; the D gene TCRdb calls, TRBD1, cannot be checked with no DNA. CDR3 length: 13 amino acids. The V gene's germline CDR1 is SEHNR and CDR2 FQNEAQ (reference sequence). The CDR3 here is CASTAGQHTEAFF.

This rearrangement joins TRBV12-3 or TRBV12-4 to TRBJ2-1; lacking DNA, the TRBD2 call made by TCRdb goes unchecked. CDR3 length equals 15 residues. CDR3 region: CASSLLGSGYNEQFF.

The chain is built from TRBV6-1 and TRBJ2-6. Germline lookup yields CDR1 MNHNS and CDR2 SASEGT. The CDR3 sequence is 14 residues long. The CDR3: CASRLNSGANVLTF.

The chain is built from TRBV20-1 and TRBJ2-1. The CDR3 runs 14 residues. The germline gives CDR1 DFQATT, CDR2 SNEGSKA (reference sequence). CDR3: CSAGGRGKGNEQFF.

The rearrangement joins TRBV4-3 to TRBJ2-1; the D call from TCRdb, TRBD2, cannot be confirmed without DNA. CDR1 and CDR2 (germline): LGHNA, YSLEER. The CDR3 consists of 16 residues. CDR3 loop: CASSQDMEAAYNEQFF.

The V call is TRBV15, the J call TRBJ1-2; lacking DNA, the TRBD1 call made by TCRdb goes unchecked. The CDR3 sequence is 14 residues long. Germline V lookup: CDR1 LNHNV, CDR2 YYDKDF (reference sequence). The CDR3 is CATTPGQPTYGYTF.

This CDR3 is CASSWTTGVYGYGYTF. The genes are TRBV7-2 and TRBJ1-2; no DNA is available, so the TRBD1 call from TCRdb remains unchecked. The CDR3 totals 16 residues. The V gene's germline CDR1 is SGHTA and CDR2 FQGNSA.

The gene calls are TRBV5-1 and TRBJ1-3. There are 14 residues in the CDR3. From germline, CDR1 is SGHRS and CDR2 YFSETQ. The CDR3 reads CASSLGVRGNTIYF.

This rearrangement joins TRBV11-2 to TRBJ1-1. There are 14 residues in the CDR3. Germline-derived CDR1 and CDR2 are SGHAT and FQNNGV. CDR3 loop: CASSVQVSNTEAFF. Full variable domain (missing parts from reference TRBV11-2 and TRBJ1-1): EAGVAQSPRYKIIEKRQSVAFWCNPISGHATLYWYQQILGQGPKLLIQFQNNGVVDDSQLPKDRFSAERLKGVDSTLKIQPAKLEDSAVYLCASSVQVSNTEAFFGQGTRLTVV.

The chain employs TRBV9 and TRBJ2-1; TCRdb designates TRBD1, a call that cannot be tested without DNA. There are 17 residues in the CDR3. The germline V gene encodes CDR1 SGDLS and CDR2 YYNGEE. The CDR3 region is CASSVGAGQSSYNEQFF.

This chain's CDR3 is CASTDRGVYNEQFF. The chain combines TRBV7-9 with TRBJ2-1; TCRdb lists TRBD1, though no DNA is available to test this call. There are 14 residues in the CDR3. CDR1 is SEHNR and CDR2 is FQNEAQ in the germline V gene (reference sequence).

The chain combines TRBV20-1 with TRBJ2-4; checking the TCRdb D call of TRBD2 is not possible without DNA. Germline CDR1 reads DFQATT; CDR2 reads SNEGSKA (reference sequence). This CDR3 spans 16 amino acids. CDR3: CSAALGLAGVENIQYF.

The rearrangement joins TRBV15 to TRBJ2-2; TCRdb outputs TRBD2, but without DNA this stays unchecked. Germline V gene lookup returns CDR1 LNHNV and CDR2 YYDKDF (reference sequence). CDR3 length: 17 residues. The CDR3 spells CATSSLAGGRRAGELFF.